A selection of T cell receptor beta chains follows, all from one sample in a study of CD4+ T cells in melanoma. TCRdb keeps only in-frame clones here, not all; method: immunoSEQ multiplex PCR. The sample consists of roughly 12,000 clones, 55% to 75% of them appearing once. The source material was cells from a culture (not recorded whether cultured in vitro). Receptor source: a human donor with melanoma. Both conserved end residues are part of each CDR3. The D gene is left open where the match is weak. Only some rows state a clone size, as once, few, many or a class for expanded clones.

clone size: -
V gene: TRBV30
D gene: -
J gene: TRBJ1-2
CDR3 DNA: TGTGCCTGGAGTGGGAGGAGTCGGTCAAGCTATGGCTACACCTTC
CDR3 protein: CAWSGRSRSSYGYTF

clone size: -
V gene: TRBV14
D gene: -
J gene: TRBJ1-2
CDR3 DNA: TGTGCCAGCAGCCGGGGGAGCTATGGCTACACCTTC
CDR3 protein: CASSRGSYGYTF

clone size: -
V gene: TRBV2
D gene: TRBD2
J gene: TRBJ2-5
CDR3 DNA: TGTGCCAGCAGTGACCTCGCGGGGGGGCTCGGGGAGACCCAGTACTTC
CDR3 protein: CASSDLAGGLGETQYF

clone size: -
V gene: TRBV27
D gene: -
J gene: TRBJ2-7
CDR3 DNA: TGTGCCAGCAGTTTATCGATAAGCGCCAGGGGGGCCTACGAGCAGTACTTC
CDR3 protein: CASSLSISARGAYEQYF

clone size: few
V gene: TRBV5-1
D gene: TRBD1
J gene: TRBJ1-2
CDR3 DNA: TGCGCCAGCAGGACACCCGCAGGGGGAATCGGGGGCTACACCTTC
CDR3 protein: CASRTPAGGIGGYTF

clone size: -
V gene: TRBV6-5
D gene: -
J gene: TRBJ2-7
CDR3 DNA: TGTGCCAGCGAACAATTAGGGACGAGGGTGGCCCACTTC
CDR3 protein: CASEQLGTRVAHF

clone size: -
V gene: TRBV4-2
D gene: -
J gene: TRBJ2-3
CDR3 DNA: TGTGCCAGCAGCCACTCGTCGGCCGGACGTAGCACAGATACGCAGTATTTT
CDR3 protein: CASSHSSAGRSTDTQYF

clone size: -
V gene: TRBV25-1
D gene: -
J gene: TRBJ1-3
CDR3 DNA: TGTGCCAGCAGTCGTCCAACAGGGTCTGGAAACACCATATATTTT
CDR3 protein: CASSRPTGSGNTIYF

clone size: -
V gene: TRBV2
D gene: TRBD1
J gene: TRBJ2-5
CDR3 DNA: TGTGCCAGCAGTGGACGGGACAGAGAGACCCAGTACTTC
CDR3 protein: CASSGRDRETQYF

clone size: -
V gene: TRBV11-2
D gene: -
J gene: TRBJ2-5
CDR3 DNA: TGTGCCAGCAGCTTTCTGCAGACCCAGTACTTC
CDR3 protein: CASSFLQTQYF

clone size: -
V gene: TRBV2
D gene: -
J gene: TRBJ1-6
CDR3 DNA: TGTGCCAGCAGGGAAGGGGGGGCGCGGAATTCACCCCTCCACTTT
CDR3 protein: CASREGGARNSPLHF

clone size: few
V gene: TRBV6-6
D gene: -
J gene: TRBJ1-2
CDR3 DNA: TGTGCCACCATCCGGCTGTCGGTGGCAGGGTCCTATGGCTACACCTTC
CDR3 protein: CATIRLSVAGSYGYTF

clone size: few
V gene: TRBV7-3
D gene: -
J gene: TRBJ1-2
CDR3 DNA: TGTGCCAGCAGCCACACCTTAAGGGGTGTAAGCTATGGCTACACCTTC
CDR3 protein: CASSHTLRGVSYGYTF

clone size: -
V gene: TRBV5-8
D gene: TRBD2
J gene: TRBJ2-5
CDR3 DNA: TGTGCCAGCAGCCCAGGGACTAGCGTCCGGGGAGAGACCCAGTACTTC
CDR3 protein: CASSPGTSVRGETQYF

clone size: few
V gene: TRBV7-8
D gene: -
J gene: TRBJ1-6
CDR3 DNA: TGTGCCAGCAGCCTCTCCGGGGGCCTAAATTCACCCCTCCACTTT
CDR3 protein: CASSLSGGLNSPLHF

clone size: -
V gene: TRBV15
D gene: -
J gene: TRBJ2-3
CDR3 DNA: TGTGCCACCAGCAGGGGATTCACAGATACGCAGTATTTT
CDR3 protein: CATSRGFTDTQYF

clone size: -
V gene: TRBV19
D gene: -
J gene: TRBJ1-2
CDR3 DNA: TGTGCCAGTAGTAGGCGAAACATTGGGGGTATAAACTATGGCTACACCTTC
CDR3 protein: CASSRRNIGGINYGYTF

clone size: -
V gene: TRBV30
D gene: -
J gene: TRBJ1-6
CDR3 DNA: TGTGCCTGGAGTTTGGGACAAGGAAATTCACCCCTCCACTTT
CDR3 protein: CAWSLGQGNSPLHF

clone size: once
V gene: TRBV7-3
D gene: TRBD2
J gene: TRBJ2-1
CDR3 DNA: TGTGCCAGCAGCTTAACGAGGGATAAGCGGGGGAGCGACAATGAGCAGTTCTTC
CDR3 protein: CASSLTRDKRGSDNEQFF

clone size: -
V gene: TRBV30
D gene: -
J gene: TRBJ2-2
CDR3 DNA: TGTGCCTTAACGACTGGGTTGAACACCGGGGAGCTGTTTTTT
CDR3 protein: CALTTGLNTGELFF

clone size: -
V gene: TRBV5-1
D gene: TRBD1
J gene: TRBJ1-2
CDR3 DNA: TGCGCCAGCGCCAATCAACCCGGACAGGGGTCGGGCGGCTACACCTTC
CDR3 protein: CASANQPGQGSGGYTF

clone size: -
V gene: TRBV12-5
D gene: TRBD2
J gene: TRBJ2-1
CDR3 DNA: TGTGCTAGTGGTTTGGAACCGGGACTACCCCCGTTCTTC
CDR3 protein: CASGLEPGLPPFF

clone size: few
V gene: TRBV15
D gene: -
J gene: TRBJ1-6
CDR3 DNA: TGTGCCACCAGCAGAGTCCCTAATTCACCCCTCCACTTT
CDR3 protein: CATSRVPNSPLHF

clone size: -
V gene: TRBV11-1
D gene: -
J gene: TRBJ2-5
CDR3 DNA: TGTGCCAGCAGCTTGACGGGGCCCCCCGCGGAGACCCAGTACTTC
CDR3 protein: CASSLTGPPAETQYF

clone size: -
V gene: TRBV2
D gene: -
J gene: TRBJ1-2
CDR3 DNA: TGTGCCAGCAGTGCCGCAGGAGGGTACTATGGCTACACCTTC
CDR3 protein: CASSAAGGYYGYTF

clone size: once
V gene: TRBV29-1
D gene: -
J gene: TRBJ1-2
CDR3 DNA: TGCAGCGTTGAAGAGAAGTGGGCTAACTATGGCTACACCTTC
CDR3 protein: CSVEEKWANYGYTF

clone size: -
V gene: TRBV10-3
D gene: TRBD1
J gene: TRBJ2-1
CDR3 DNA: TGTGCCATCACTAAGGACAGGAATTTTGAGCAGTTCTTC
CDR3 protein: CAITKDRNFEQFF

clone size: -
V gene: TRBV6-1
D gene: -
J gene: TRBJ2-3
CDR3 DNA: TGTGCCAGCAGTGAAGCCCACTCTATGGTGGTTACTAGCACAGATACGCAGTATTTT
CDR3 protein: CASSEAHSMVVTSTDTQYF

clone size: -
V gene: TRBV5-4
D gene: -
J gene: TRBJ2-6
CDR3 DNA: TGTGCCAGCAGCCCAGGAGGCTCTGGGGCCAACGTCCTGACTTTC
CDR3 protein: CASSPGGSGANVLTF

clone size: -
V gene: TRBV19
D gene: TRBD1
J gene: TRBJ1-5
CDR3 DNA: TGTGCCAGTAGTCTTAGACCCAGACAGGGTCGTCAGCCCCAGCATTTT
CDR3 protein: CASSLRPRQGRQPQHF

clone size: -
V gene: TRBV6-5
D gene: -
J gene: TRBJ2-7
CDR3 DNA: TGTGCCAGCAGCCGCCCCGGAAGGCTCCACGAGCAGTACTTC
CDR3 protein: CASSRPGRLHEQYF

clone size: -
V gene: TRBV6-1
D gene: TRBD1
J gene: TRBJ1-2
CDR3 DNA: TGTGCCAACCAGCCACCGGGACAGAGAAACTATGGCTACACCTTC
CDR3 protein: CANQPPGQRNYGYTF